This is a list of T cell receptor beta chains from one sample in a study of monozygotic twins with inflammatory bowel disease. From the 5' RACE reads, TCRdb lists one entry per CDR3 protein and no DNA. In all, the sample yields some 99,000 distinct CDR3 sequences. Material for sequencing was blood. The receptors were sampled from a human donor with ulcerative colitis or Crohn's disease, or a healthy co-twin of an affected twin (not recorded which). The CDR3 runs from the conserved cysteine through the conserved F or W.

j_gene: TRBJ2-6
v_gene: TRBV5-1
CDR3aa: CASSSAPSGANVLTF

j_gene: TRBJ2-3
v_gene: TRBV4-2
CDR3aa: CASSQGLNRGRRTDTQYF

j_gene: TRBJ2-1
v_gene: TRBV5-1
CDR3aa: CASSLFPSPKITYNEQFF

j_gene: TRBJ2-1
v_gene: TRBV5-6
CDR3aa: CASSLVSNEQFF

j_gene: TRBJ2-3
v_gene: TRBV3-1
CDR3aa: CASSLLGGQQDTQYF

j_gene: TRBJ2-3
v_gene: TRBV5-1
CDR3aa: CASSQNILLTDTQYF

j_gene: TRBJ2-7
v_gene: TRBV12-3/TRBV12-4
CDR3aa: CASRLQDSYEQYF

j_gene: TRBJ2-3
v_gene: TRBV11-3
CDR3aa: CASSFHTDTQYF

j_gene: TRBJ1-1
v_gene: TRBV20-1
CDR3aa: CSARHGTGTEAFF

j_gene: TRBJ2-7
v_gene: TRBV5-4
CDR3aa: CASSFGNPYEQYF

j_gene: TRBJ2-1
v_gene: TRBV29-1
CDR3aa: CSVEEGRGSSYNEQFF

j_gene: TRBJ2-3
v_gene: TRBV12-3/TRBV12-4
CDR3aa: CASIPARASTDTQYF

j_gene: TRBJ2-7
v_gene: TRBV6-5
CDR3aa: CASSHPRDEQYF

j_gene: TRBJ1-1
v_gene: TRBV7-9
CDR3aa: CASSLVWGNTEAFF

j_gene: TRBJ2-1
v_gene: TRBV7-3
CDR3aa: CASSLIAGGVEQFF

j_gene: TRBJ2-4
v_gene: TRBV27
CDR3aa: CASRRTGSAKNIQYF

j_gene: TRBJ2-2
v_gene: TRBV18
CDR3aa: CASSQGTFRNTGELFF

j_gene: TRBJ2-2
v_gene: TRBV10-3
CDR3aa: CATQTPRDTGELFF

j_gene: TRBJ2-1
v_gene: TRBV5-1
CDR3aa: CASSPLTSGADEQFF

j_gene: TRBJ2-5
v_gene: TRBV12-3/TRBV12-4
CDR3aa: CASSLAGSETQYF

j_gene: TRBJ1-2
v_gene: TRBV5-1
CDR3aa: CASDGTNYGYTF

j_gene: TRBJ2-3
v_gene: TRBV4-1
CDR3aa: CASSQGTASTDTQYF

j_gene: TRBJ2-1
v_gene: TRBV7-3
CDR3aa: CASSPTSGGDNEQFF

j_gene: TRBJ2-7
v_gene: TRBV29-1
CDR3aa: CSVVGQGFLEQYF

j_gene: TRBJ2-5
v_gene: TRBV5-8
CDR3aa: CASSLNSGDLQETQYF

j_gene: TRBJ2-2
v_gene: TRBV24-1
CDR3aa: CATSGADTGELFF

j_gene: TRBJ2-1
v_gene: TRBV11-3
CDR3aa: CASSPRLAVNSYNEQFF

j_gene: TRBJ2-7
v_gene: TRBV18
CDR3aa: CASSTASYEQYF

j_gene: TRBJ1-5
v_gene: TRBV6-2/TRBV6-3
CDR3aa: CASSYGRTGVNQPQHF

j_gene: TRBJ1-1
v_gene: TRBV15
CDR3aa: CATSRDYRVENTEAFF

j_gene: TRBJ2-3
v_gene: TRBV18
CDR3aa: CASSPPGLGGGGTDTQYF

j_gene: TRBJ2-3
v_gene: TRBV11-2
CDR3aa: CASSLDPSGGASDTQYF

j_gene: TRBJ2-2
v_gene: TRBV28
CDR3aa: CAATRLANTGELFF

j_gene: TRBJ1-5
v_gene: TRBV7-8
CDR3aa: CASSLDRRHGNQPQHF

j_gene: TRBJ1-4
v_gene: TRBV5-1
CDR3aa: CASSPKTGLANEKLFF

j_gene: TRBJ2-1
v_gene: TRBV5-1
CDR3aa: CASSGQGWTSDYNEQFF

j_gene: TRBJ1-1
v_gene: TRBV29-1
CDR3aa: CSGGTGDTEAFF

j_gene: TRBJ2-1
v_gene: TRBV20-1
CDR3aa: CSAKKRRSAYNEQFF

j_gene: TRBJ2-5
v_gene: TRBV5-1
CDR3aa: CASSFGTPRETQYF

j_gene: TRBJ2-3
v_gene: TRBV11-2
CDR3aa: CASSPRGTDTQYF

j_gene: TRBJ2-1
v_gene: TRBV11-2
CDR3aa: CASNLGGGAYNEQFF

j_gene: TRBJ2-7
v_gene: TRBV6-2/TRBV6-3
CDR3aa: CASSYGGGRIYEQYF

j_gene: TRBJ2-3
v_gene: TRBV20-1
CDR3aa: CSAPSDSPFSTDTQYF

j_gene: TRBJ2-7
v_gene: TRBV10-3
CDR3aa: CAISERQAPTTEQYF

j_gene: TRBJ1-1
v_gene: TRBV6-5
CDR3aa: CASSFGQPNTEAFF

j_gene: TRBJ1-3
v_gene: TRBV20-1
CDR3aa: CSARTGGTGNTIYF

j_gene: TRBJ2-2
v_gene: TRBV7-8
CDR3aa: CASSLRFNTGELFF

j_gene: TRBJ2-2
v_gene: TRBV3-1
CDR3aa: CASDDTGREPGELFF